This T cell receptor beta chain is from a study of OX40 agonist ivuxolimab in advanced cancers. A few counts support this clone. What it binds is not known. Study-level points and caveats: On average, CD8+ T cells showed a greater number of expanded clones than CD4+.

The germline CDR1 and CDR2 sequences are MDHEN and SYDVKM. The CDR3 is 12 residues long. Trimming pared 3 bases from V and 8 bases from J, leaving 10 bases between. Clones were sequenced by immunoSEQ multiplex PCR, and TCRdb holds only the in-frame ones, with some missing. Counted here are tens of thousands of clones, about 90% occurring once; the ten biggest clones make up less than 2%. The chain carries TRBV28 and TRBJ1-1; D unresolved. Sequences were derived from CD4+ or CD8+ T cells sorted from blood, sampled in a trial of the OX40 agonist ivuxolimab. This TCR derives from an adult with an advanced solid tumor such as melanoma, head and neck, liver or kidney cancer. CDR3 coding DNA: TGTGCCAGCAGTTTGTCCCGGTGGGAAGCTTTCTTT. It is translated as CASSLSRWEAFF.